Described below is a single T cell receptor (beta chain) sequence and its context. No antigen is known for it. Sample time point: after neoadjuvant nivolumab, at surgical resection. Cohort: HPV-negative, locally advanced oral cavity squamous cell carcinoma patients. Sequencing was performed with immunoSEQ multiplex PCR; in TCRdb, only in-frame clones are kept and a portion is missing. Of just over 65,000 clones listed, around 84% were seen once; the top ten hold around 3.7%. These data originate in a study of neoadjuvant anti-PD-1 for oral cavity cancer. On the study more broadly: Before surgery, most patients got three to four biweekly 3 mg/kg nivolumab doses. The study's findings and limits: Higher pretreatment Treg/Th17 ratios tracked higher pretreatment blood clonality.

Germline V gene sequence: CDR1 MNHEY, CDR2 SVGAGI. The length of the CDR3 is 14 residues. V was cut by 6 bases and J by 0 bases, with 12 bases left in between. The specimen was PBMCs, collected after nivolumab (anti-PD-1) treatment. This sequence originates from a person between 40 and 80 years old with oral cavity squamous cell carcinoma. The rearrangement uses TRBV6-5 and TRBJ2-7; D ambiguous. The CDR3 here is CASRVDTSSYEQYF. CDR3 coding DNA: TGTGCCAGCAGGGTTGACACAAGCTCCTACGAGCAGTACTTC.